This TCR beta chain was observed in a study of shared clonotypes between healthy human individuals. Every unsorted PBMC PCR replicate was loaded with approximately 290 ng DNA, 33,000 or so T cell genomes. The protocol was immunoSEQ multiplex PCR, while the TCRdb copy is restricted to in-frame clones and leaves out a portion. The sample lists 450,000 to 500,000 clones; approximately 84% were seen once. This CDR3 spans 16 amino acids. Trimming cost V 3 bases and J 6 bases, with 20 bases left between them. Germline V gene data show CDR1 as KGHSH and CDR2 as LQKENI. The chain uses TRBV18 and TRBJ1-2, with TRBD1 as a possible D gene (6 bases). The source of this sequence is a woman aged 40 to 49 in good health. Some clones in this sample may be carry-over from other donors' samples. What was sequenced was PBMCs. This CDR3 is CASSPTQGGYGDGYTF. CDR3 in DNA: TGTGCCAGCTCACCTACGCAAGGGGGTTACGGGGATGGCTACACCTTC.